This entry lists 2 T cell receptor beta chains sequenced from one sample in a study of T cells after yellow fever vaccination. TCRdb passed the 5' RACE reads through MiXCR, listing each CDR3 protein once. The data contain around 320,000 distinct CDR3 sequences, approximately 10% of them seen just once; the ten biggest clones take up 3% to 4%. The specimen comprised CD4+ T cells sorted from PBMCs, sampled 5 days after the yellow fever booster vaccination. Receptors were obtained from a man aged 18 to 29 who received the YFV17D yellow fever vaccine.

V usage is TRBV18 and J usage is TRBJ2-3; D not resolved. The V end lost 2 bases, the J end lost 3 bases, and 3 bases lay between the germline ends. The germline gives CDR1 KGHSH, CDR2 LQKENI. The CDR3 totals 12 residues. CDR3 coding DNA: TGTGCCAGCTCACCATGGACAGATACGCAGTATTTT. Encoded protein: CASSPWTDTQYF.

This clonotype was detected ten times or more. J is TRBJ2-2 and V is TRBV7-9; D is unclear. Germline CDR1 is SEHNR and CDR2 is FQNEAQ (reference sequence). The V gene lost 2 bases and the J gene lost 2 bases, with 9 bases spanning the gap. This CDR3 contains 15 residues. This chain's CDR3 is CASSLHTANTGELFF. Here the CDR3 DNA reads TGTGCCAGCAGCTTACACACAGCTAACACCGGGGAGCTGTTTTTT.